The 25 T cell receptor beta chains below all came from one sample that was sequenced in a study of cytomegalovirus exposure and HLA in healthy donors. With 60 Vbeta and 13 Jbeta primers, the PCR was carried out. The protocol was immunoSEQ multiplex PCR, while the TCRdb copy is restricted to in-frame clones and leaves out a portion. The data show around 150,000 clones, approximately 68% seen once. The sample taken for sequencing was PBMCs. The receptor source for this set is a man aged 40-49 years in good health and CMV-seronegative.

The V and J genes are TRBV12-5 and TRBJ2-3; no reliable D call. CDR1 is LGHNT and CDR2 is FRNRAP in the germline V gene. V shed 5 bases and J shed 3 bases, with 6 bases lying between them. The CDR3 runs to 12 residues. This chain's CDR3 is CASGPVTDTQYF. CDR3 DNA sequence: TGTGCTAGTGGTCCCGTTACAGATACGCAGTATTTT.

This clone was detected a few times. The genes are TRBV29-1 and TRBJ2-1; tentative D call: TRBD1 (6 bases). The CDR3 runs to 16 residues. Germline assignment: CDR1 SQVTM and CDR2 ANQGSEA. V lost 6 bases to trimming and J lost 7 bases, with 25 bases between them. CDR3 loop: CSVQGLIVGRWNEQFF. The DNA of the CDR3 is TGCAGCGTCCAGGGGCTTATAGTGGGTCGATGGAATGAGCAGTTCTTC.

The chain is built from TRBV7-8 and TRBJ1-1, with 7 bases fitting TRBD1. Germline trimming cut 5 bases from V and 3 bases from J; bases unmatched to any gene: 12. Germline V gene data show CDR1 as SGHVS and CDR2 as FQNEAQ. The CDR3 covers 16 residues. The CDR3 DNA reads TGTGCCAGCAGCCCCAGGATGCTGACAGGGTACACTGAAGCTTTCTTT. Its translation is CASSPRMLTGYTEAFF.

This clone was seen once. The chain couples TRBV5-4 to TRBJ2-1; possible D gene TRBD1, 5 bases. The germline V and J ends were trimmed by 5 bases and 8 bases, with 17 bases remaining between them. The CDR3 has 14 residues. Germline CDR1 SGHNT, CDR2 YYREEE (reference sequence). In DNA form, the CDR3 reads TGTGCCAGCAGTGACAGCCGACTCGACGATGAGCAGTTCTTC. Protein: CASSDSRLDDEQFF.

This clone was picked up a small number of times. The V call is TRBV9, the J call TRBJ1-5, with 8 bases lining up with TRBD1. V dropped 3 bases and J dropped 7; count of bases not matched to a gene: 6. The CDR3 runs 14 residues. Germline loops: CDR1 SGDLS, CDR2 YYNGEE. This CDR3 reads CASSGQGISQPQHF. The CDR3 DNA reads as TGTGCCAGCAGCGGACAGGGGATCTCCCAGCCCCAGCATTTT.

The rearrangement links TRBV29-1 to TRBJ1-2; D uncertain. Trimming removed 6 bases at V and 0 bases at J, with 14 bases between. There are 14 residues in the CDR3. From germline, CDR1 is SQVTM and CDR2 ANQGSEA. CDR3 loop: CSVNYVTANYGYTF. The CDR3 coding sequence is TGCAGCGTGAACTATGTGACGGCTAACTATGGCTACACCTTC.

The chain recombines TRBV9 with TRBJ2-2; 11 bases match TRBD2. J was trimmed by 4 bases and V by 4 bases; bases with no gene match: 6. This CDR3 contains 16 residues. Per the germline V gene, CDR1 is SGDLS and CDR2 is YYNGEE. In DNA, the CDR3 is TGTGCCAGCAGCACAAGACTAGCGGGGCCCACCGGGGAGCTGTTTTTT. Its protein product is CASSTRLAGPTGELFF.

The J gene is TRBJ1-5, the V gene TRBV6-1, with D possibly being TRBD1 (6 bases). The CDR3 has 14 amino acids. The V end was cut by 6 bases, the J end by 7 bases, with 16 bases between. Germline loops: CDR1 MNHNS, CDR2 SASEGT. CDR3 in amino acids: CASREQGLGQPQHF. Written as DNA, the CDR3 is TGTGCCAGCAGGGAACAGGGACTTGGGCAGCCCCAGCATTTT.

V and J are TRBV18 and TRBJ1-6, with TRBD1 matching 10 bases. Germline lookup yields CDR1 KGHSH and CDR2 LQKENI. There are 16 residues in the CDR3. With 4 bases clipped from V and 9 bases from J, the junction kept 9 bases outside the gene matches. CDR3 sequence (DNA): TGTGCCAGCTCACGGGAGACAGGGGGCGGAGGTTCACCCCTCCACTTT. Its protein product is CASSRETGGGGSPLHF. The complete variable domain, with remaining parts taken from reference TRBV18 and TRBJ1-6, reads NAGVMQNPRHLVRRRGQEARLRCSPMKGHSHVYWYRQLPEEGLKFMVYLQKENIIDESGMPKERFSAEFPKEGPSILRIQQVVRGDSAAYFCASSRETGGGGSPLHFGNGTRLTVT.

V is TRBV18 and J is TRBJ1-1; no reliable D call. The CDR3 runs to 15 residues. From germline, CDR1 is KGHSH and CDR2 LQKENI. Between the trimmed V and J ends, which lost 3 bases and 2 bases, there was a span of 13 bases. CDR3 in DNA: TGTGCCAGCTCACCGAATAGGTGGGCTAACACTGAAGCTTTCTTT. Its protein product is CASSPNRWANTEAFF.

In regard to this clone: A read error is likely, as this CDR3 ends without the conserved phenylalanine or tryptophan. The genes are TRBV6-5 and TRBJ1-6; no firm D call. The CDR3 contains 14 residues. V was clipped by 6 bases and J by 9 bases, with 15 bases between them. Germline CDR1 reads MNHEY; CDR2 reads SVGAGI. The CDR3 region has the DNA TGTGCCAGCAGGGTCGATCCAACGGGTTCACCCCTCCACCTT. Translating it yields CASRVDPTGSPLHL.

V is TRBV29-1 and J is TRBJ2-2; D is perhaps TRBD1 (5 bases). This CDR3 has 15 residues. V was pared by 3 bases and J by 7 bases, with 18 bases between. Germline CDR1 reads SQVTM; CDR2 reads ANQGSEA. The CDR3 here is CSVDPGHRNGGELFF. Written as DNA, the CDR3 is TGCAGCGTTGATCCCGGACACCGTAATGGCGGGGAGCTGTTTTTT.

The rearrangement uses TRBV6-1 and TRBJ2-3, with D tentatively TRBD1 (6 bases). The germline V gene encodes CDR1 MNHNS and CDR2 SASEGT. The CDR3 extends over 20 amino acids. Trimming took 0 bases from V and 3 from J, leaving 25 bases between them. CDR3 region: CASSEARPSYRAGRTDTQYF. The DNA of the CDR3 is TGTGCCAGCAGTGAAGCGCGCCCTTCTTACAGGGCAGGGAGAACAGATACGCAGTATTTT.

This clone was observed once. The V gene is TRBV5-1, the J gene TRBJ2-3; 7 bases fit TRBD2. The CDR3 loop spans 15 amino acids. Germline V gene lookup returns CDR1 SGHRS and CDR2 YFSETQ. The V segment lost 0 bases and the J segment 4 bases; nucleotides outside the gene matches: 5. CDR3 amino acids: CASSLGTSVPDTQYF. CDR3 in DNA: TGCGCCAGCAGCTTGGGAACTAGCGTGCCAGATACGCAGTATTTT. The full variable domain, its missing parts supplied by reference TRBV5-1 and TRBJ2-3, is KAGVTQTPRYLIKTRGQQVTLSCSPISGHRSVSWYQQTPGQGLQFLFEYFSETQRNKGNFPGRFSGRQFSNSRSEMNVSTLELGDSALYLCASSLGTSVPDTQYFGPGTRLTVL.

The V call is TRBV5-1, the J call TRBJ1-3; no clear D. V was shortened by 0 bases and J by 1 base, with 8 bases between the two germline ends. CDR3 length: 15 residues. CDR1 is SGHRS and CDR2 is YFSETQ in the germline V gene. The CDR3 DNA sequence: TGCGCCAGCAGCTTGGACGGAGCTTCTGGAAACACCATATATTTT. It encodes CASSLDGASGNTIYF. The variable domain in full, with the rest retrieved from reference TRBV5-1 and TRBJ1-3, is KAGVTQTPRYLIKTRGQQVTLSCSPISGHRSVSWYQQTPGQGLQFLFEYFSETQRNKGNFPGRFSGRQFSNSRSEMNVSTLELGDSALYLCASSLDGASGNTIYFGEGSWLTVV.

The rearrangement joins TRBV6-1 to TRBJ1-1; D is unclear. The CDR3 is 14 amino acids. Germline CDR1 is MNHNS and CDR2 is SASEGT. V was pared by 3 bases and J by 8 bases, with 16 bases between. In nucleotides, the CDR3 is TGTGCCAGCAGTGAGTACCGAGGCCCGTTAGAAGCTTTCTTT. Its translation is CASSEYRGPLEAFF.

Concerning this clone: The same CDR3 arises from other DNA sequences in this sample as well. This chain connects TRBV5-1 to TRBJ2-7; 7 bases align to TRBD1. After removal of 4 bases from V and 5 bases from J, the junction contained 9 bases not matched to a gene. There are 14 residues in the CDR3. Germline CDR1 SGHRS, CDR2 YFSETQ. This CDR3 reads CASSRTGYENEQYF. CDR3 nucleotide sequence: TGCGCCAGCAGCAGGACAGGTTATGAGAACGAGCAGTACTTC.

This rearrangement joins TRBV2 to TRBJ1-1, with 8 bases matching TRBD1. The CDR3 is 15 amino acids. The V gene's germline CDR1 is SNHLY and CDR2 FYNNEI. V shed 6 bases and J 6 bases; nucleotides not matched to a gene: 12. CDR3 protein: CASRTRGQESAEAFF. The CDR3 DNA sequence: TGTGCCAGCAGAACTAGGGGACAGGAAAGCGCTGAAGCTTTCTTT.

The CDR3 coding sequence is TGTGCCAGCAGCTCACAAAATCAGGCGACGGACGAGCAGTACTTC. Its translation is CASSSQNQATDEQYF. V usage is TRBV5-5 and J usage is TRBJ2-7; unclear D gene. The germline V gene encodes CDR1 SGHKS and CDR2 YYEKEE (reference sequence). The CDR3 covers 15 residues. The V end lost 3 bases, the J end lost 5 bases, and 18 bases lay between the germline ends.

The genes are TRBV4-3 and TRBJ2-7; D perhaps matches TRBD1 (6 bases). The CDR3 contains 17 residues. The ends were cut back, 1 base at V and 2 bases at J, with 18 bases in the middle. CDR1 and CDR2 from the germline V gene are LGHNA and YSLEER. The CDR3 DNA reads as TGCGCCAGCAGCCAAGGAACCCAGGGGCCCCTAACCTACGAGCAGTACTTC. This translates into CASSQGTQGPLTYEQYF.

This chain links TRBV5-4 with TRBJ1-1; D gene ambiguous. Trimming shortened V by 4 bases and J by 0 bases, and 13 bases separated the two germline ends. The CDR3 is 15 amino acids. The V gene's germline CDR1 is SGHNT and CDR2 YYREEE (reference sequence). The CDR3: CASSPARQLNTEAFF. As DNA, the CDR3 is TGTGCCAGCAGCCCGGCCCGACAACTGAACACTGAAGCTTTCTTT.

The rearrangement links TRBV6-5 to TRBJ1-2, with 9 bases fitting TRBD1. V shed 5 bases, J shed 5 bases, and the junction held 6 bases outside the gene matches. CDR3 length: 14 residues. In germline, CDR1 is MNHEY, CDR2 SVGAGI. This CDR3 is CASSPDGQGYGYTF. In DNA form, the CDR3 reads TGTGCCAGCAGTCCAGACGGACAGGGGTATGGCTACACCTTC.

The genes are TRBV9 and TRBJ2-5, with 9 bases matching TRBD2. CDR3 size: 16 residues. CDR1 SGDLS and CDR2 YYNGEE come from the germline V gene. J was trimmed by 1 base and V by 0 bases; bases with no gene match: 4. In DNA, the CDR3 is TGTGCCAGCAGCGTAGGGCTAGCGGGGCGCCAAGAGACCCAGTACTTC. Encoded protein: CASSVGLAGRQETQYF.

This rearrangement joins TRBV5-4 to TRBJ1-1; D is unclear. The CDR3 is made up of 11 amino acids. Germline V lookup: CDR1 SGHNT, CDR2 YYREEE (reference sequence). Trimming took 7 bases from V and 1 from J, leaving 5 bases between them. The CDR3: CASGRNTEAFF. DNA for the CDR3: TGTGCCAGCGGCAGGAACACTGAAGCTTTCTTT.

This clone was seen more than once but under ten times. The chain combines TRBV19 with TRBJ2-3; D not certain. The CDR3 loop spans 12 amino acids. Trimming took 5 bases from V and 2 from J, leaving 5 bases between them. CDR1 and CDR2 from the germline V gene are LNHDA and SQIVND (reference sequence). The CDR3 DNA sequence: TGTGCCAGTAGTGACAACACAGATACGCAGTATTTT. Amino acids: CASSDNTDTQYF.